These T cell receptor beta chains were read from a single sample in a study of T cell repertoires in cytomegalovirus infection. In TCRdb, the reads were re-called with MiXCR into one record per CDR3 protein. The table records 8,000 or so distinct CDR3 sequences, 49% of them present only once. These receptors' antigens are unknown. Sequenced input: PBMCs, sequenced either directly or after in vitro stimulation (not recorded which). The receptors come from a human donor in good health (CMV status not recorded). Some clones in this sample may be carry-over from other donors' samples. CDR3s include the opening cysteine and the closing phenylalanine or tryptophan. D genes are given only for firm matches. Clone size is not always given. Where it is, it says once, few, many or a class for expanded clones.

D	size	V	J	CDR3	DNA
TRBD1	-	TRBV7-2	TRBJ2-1	CASSIDRGKQFF	TGTGCCAGCAGCATCGACAGGGGTAAGCAGTTCTTC
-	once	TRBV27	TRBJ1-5	CARSAGSGQPHHF	TGTGCAAGAAGTGCAGGGTCTGGGCAGCCCCATCATTTT
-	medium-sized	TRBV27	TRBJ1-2	CASRLSGANYGYTF	TGTGCCAGCAGGTTGTCTGGCGCAAACTATGGCTACACCTTC
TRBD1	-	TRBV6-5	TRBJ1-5	CASSPTQGARGQPQHF	TGTGCCAGCAGTCCGACTCAGGGGGCAAGAGGACAGCCCCAGCATTTT
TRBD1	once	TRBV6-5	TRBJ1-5	CSTGLRQGTNPPQPF	TGTTCCACAGGCCTACGACAGGGGACCAATCCTCCCCAGCCTTTT
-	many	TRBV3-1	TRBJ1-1	CASSQEWGLQGRGWTLNTEAFF	TGTGCCAGCAGCCAAGAATGGGGATTACAGGGTAGGGGATGGACCTTGAACACTGAAGCTTTCTTT
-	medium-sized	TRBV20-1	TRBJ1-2	CSATQTARWQDGYTF	TGCAGTGCTACCCAGACAGCCCGATGGCAGGATGGCTACACCTTC
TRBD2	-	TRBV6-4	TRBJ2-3	CASSASGDTDTQYF	TGTGCCAGCAGTGCTAGCGGGGACACAGATACGCAGTATTTT
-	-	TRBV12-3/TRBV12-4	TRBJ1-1	CASILWVSKHGTEAFW	TGTGCCAGCATCCTATGGGTTTCCAAACATGGCACTGAAGCTTTCTGG
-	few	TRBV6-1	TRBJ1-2	CASSEDAVPGGYTF	TGTGCCAGCAGTGAAGATGCGGTTCCGGGGGGCTACACCTTC
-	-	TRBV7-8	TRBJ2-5	CASSLFWETQYF	TGTGCCAGCAGCTTATTTTGGGAGACCCAGTACTTC
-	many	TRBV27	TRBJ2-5	CASSLAARQETQYF	TGTGCCAGCAGTTTGGCAGCCAGGCAAGAGACCCAGTACTTC
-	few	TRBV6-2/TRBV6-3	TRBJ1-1	CASSYPPPEAFF	TGTGCCAGCAGTTACCCCCCCCCTGAAGCTTTCTTT
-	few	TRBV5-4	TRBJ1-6	CASSSADKSNSPLHF	TGTGCCAGCAGCTCCGCTGACAAGAGTAATTCACCCCTCCACTTT
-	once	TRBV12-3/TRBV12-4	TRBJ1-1	CASSLRVSKLVTEYFF	TGTGCCAGCAGCCTCAGGGTTTCCAAACTGGTCACTGAATATTTCTTT
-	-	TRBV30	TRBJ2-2	CAWTLTGELFF	TGTGCCTGGACTCTCACCGGGGAGCTGTTTTTT
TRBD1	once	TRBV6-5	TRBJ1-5	CATGHLQGTHQPQHF	TGTGCCACAGGCCACCTACAGGGGACCCATCAGCCCCAGCATTTT
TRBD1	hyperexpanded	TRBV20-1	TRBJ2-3	CSARRLPSTGSTQDTQYF	TGCAGTGCTAGGCGACTACCATCGACAGGGAGCACACAGGATACGCAGTATTTT
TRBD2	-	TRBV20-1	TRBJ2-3	CSSETSGSTDTQYF	TGCAGTTCCGAAACTAGCGGTAGTACAGATACTCAGTATTTT
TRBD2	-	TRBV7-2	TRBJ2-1	CASSLDGGTYNEQFF	TGTGCCAGCAGCTTAGACGGGGGGACCTACAATGAGCAGTTCTTC
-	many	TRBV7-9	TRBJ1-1	CASSPQWNTEAFF	TGTGCCAGCAGCCCCCAATGGAACACTGAAGCTTTCTTT
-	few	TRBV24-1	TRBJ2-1	CATSDPDQADEQFF	TGTGCCACCAGTGATCCTGACCAGGCCGATGAGCAGTTCTTC
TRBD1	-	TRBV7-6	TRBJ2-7	CASSNTARGQGKDEQYF	TGTGCCAGCAGCAACACCGCTCGCGGACAGGGGAAGGACGAGCAGTACTTC
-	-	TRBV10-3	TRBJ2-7	CAISAEITGSRYEQYF	TGTGCCATCAGCGCAGAAATAACAGGGTCACGCTACGAGCAGTACTTC